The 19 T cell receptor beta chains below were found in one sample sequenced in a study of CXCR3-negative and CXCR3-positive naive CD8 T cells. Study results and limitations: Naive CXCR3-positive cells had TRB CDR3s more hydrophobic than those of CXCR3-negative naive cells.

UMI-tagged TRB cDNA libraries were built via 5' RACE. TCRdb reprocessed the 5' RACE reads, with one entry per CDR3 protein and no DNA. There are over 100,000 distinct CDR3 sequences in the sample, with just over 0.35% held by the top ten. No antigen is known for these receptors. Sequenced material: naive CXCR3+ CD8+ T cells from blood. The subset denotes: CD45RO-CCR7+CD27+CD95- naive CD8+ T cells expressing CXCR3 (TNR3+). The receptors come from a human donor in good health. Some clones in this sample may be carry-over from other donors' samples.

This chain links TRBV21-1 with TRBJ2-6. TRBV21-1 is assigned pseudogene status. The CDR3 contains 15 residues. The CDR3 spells CASSKLLSGANVLTF.

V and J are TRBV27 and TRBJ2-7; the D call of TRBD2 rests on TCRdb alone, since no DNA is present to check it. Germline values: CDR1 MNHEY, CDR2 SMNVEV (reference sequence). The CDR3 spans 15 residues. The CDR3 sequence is CASSLATSGRYEQYF.

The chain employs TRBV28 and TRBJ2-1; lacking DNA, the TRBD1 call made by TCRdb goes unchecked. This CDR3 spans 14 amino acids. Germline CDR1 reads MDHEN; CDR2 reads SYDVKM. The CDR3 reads CASSLNRGYNEQFF. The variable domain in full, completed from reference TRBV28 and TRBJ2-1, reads DVKVTQSSRYLVKRTGEKVFLECVQDMDHENMFWYRQDPGLGLRLIYFSYDVKMKEKGDIPEGYSVSREKKERFSLILESASTNQTSMYLCASSLNRGYNEQFFGPGTRLTVL.

CDR3: CASSSVGVRDEQFF. This sequence joins TRBV6-5 and TRBJ2-1; TCRdb designates TRBD1, a call that cannot be tested without DNA. The CDR3 sequence is 14 residues long. Looked up from germline, CDR1 is MNHEY and CDR2 is SVGAGI.

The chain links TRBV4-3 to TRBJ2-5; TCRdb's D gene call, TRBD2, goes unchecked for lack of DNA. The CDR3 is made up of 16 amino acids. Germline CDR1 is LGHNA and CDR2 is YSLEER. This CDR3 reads CASSQEGVGSGETQYF.

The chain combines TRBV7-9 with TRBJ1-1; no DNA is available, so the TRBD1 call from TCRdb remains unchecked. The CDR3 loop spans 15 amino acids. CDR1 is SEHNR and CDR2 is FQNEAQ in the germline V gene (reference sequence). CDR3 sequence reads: CASSLVGGRGTEAFF.

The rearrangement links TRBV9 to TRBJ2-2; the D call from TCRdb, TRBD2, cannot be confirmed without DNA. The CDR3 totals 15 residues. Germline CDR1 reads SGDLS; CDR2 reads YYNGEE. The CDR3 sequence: CASSPSGSATGELFF.

The CDR3 loop is CASSLGRGNQPQHF. The chain links TRBV7-9 to TRBJ1-5. Per germline, CDR1 SEHNR and CDR2 FQNEAQ (reference sequence). This CDR3 region has 14 residues.

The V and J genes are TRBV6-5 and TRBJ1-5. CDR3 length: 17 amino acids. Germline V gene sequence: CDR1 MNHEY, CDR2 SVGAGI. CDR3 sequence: CASSPTPDSYSNQPQHF.

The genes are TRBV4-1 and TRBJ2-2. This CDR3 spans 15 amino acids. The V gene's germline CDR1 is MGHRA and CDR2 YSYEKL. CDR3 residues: CASHDLTANTGEQFF.

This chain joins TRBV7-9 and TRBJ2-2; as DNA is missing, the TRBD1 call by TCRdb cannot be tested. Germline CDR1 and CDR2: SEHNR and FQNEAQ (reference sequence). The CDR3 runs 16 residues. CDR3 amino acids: CASSSLSGQGTGELFF.

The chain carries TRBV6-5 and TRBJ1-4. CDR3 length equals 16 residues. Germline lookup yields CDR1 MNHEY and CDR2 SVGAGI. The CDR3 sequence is CASSYSIADPREKLFF.

The chain's CDR3 is CASRLGSGELFF. The genes are TRBV7-9 and TRBJ2-2. This CDR3 contains 12 residues. Germline V gives CDR1 SEHNR, CDR2 FQNEAQ (reference sequence).

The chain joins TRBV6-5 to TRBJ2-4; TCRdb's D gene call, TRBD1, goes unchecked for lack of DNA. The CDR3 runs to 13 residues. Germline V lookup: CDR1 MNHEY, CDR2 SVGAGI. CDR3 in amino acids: CDRRGRSKNIQYF.

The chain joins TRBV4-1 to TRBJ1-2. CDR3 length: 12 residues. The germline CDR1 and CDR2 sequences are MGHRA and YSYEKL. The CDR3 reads CASSQDTGGYTF.

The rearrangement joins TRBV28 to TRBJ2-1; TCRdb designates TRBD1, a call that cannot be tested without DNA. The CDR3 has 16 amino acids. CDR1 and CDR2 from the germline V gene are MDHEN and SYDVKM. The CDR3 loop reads CASSPETVSSYNEQFF.

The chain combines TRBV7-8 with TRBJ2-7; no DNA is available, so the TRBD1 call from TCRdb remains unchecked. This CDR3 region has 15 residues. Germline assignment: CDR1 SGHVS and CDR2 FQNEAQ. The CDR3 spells CASSPTGQSSYEQYF.

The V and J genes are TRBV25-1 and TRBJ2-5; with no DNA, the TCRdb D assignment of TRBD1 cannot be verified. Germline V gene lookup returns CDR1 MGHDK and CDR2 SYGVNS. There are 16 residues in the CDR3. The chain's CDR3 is CASSELVGGVQETQYF.

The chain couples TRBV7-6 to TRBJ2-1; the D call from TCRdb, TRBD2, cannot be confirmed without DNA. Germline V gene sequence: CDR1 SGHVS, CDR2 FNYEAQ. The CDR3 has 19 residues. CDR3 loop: CASSAEMGGFAVVLNEQFF.